This note documents a single TCR beta chain sequence. Its antigen is not identified. This record belongs to a study of T cells expressing NK-cell markers. For the study at large: Repertoire data for TCR beta were derived from sorted T cells (CD3+CD56+NKG2C+, CD3+CD56+NKG2C- and CD3+CD56-NKG2C+). HCMV serostatus: seven of eight sequenced donors positive, one negative. Study-wide results and limits: The dominant NKG2C+ clonotypes represented roughly 1.0-7.5% of CD8+ T cells in five or six donors. In several donors, these clonotypes also led the CD3+CD56-NKG2C+ fraction.

CDR1 is KGHDR and CDR2 is SFDVKD in the germline V gene. The CDR3 loop spans 17 amino acids. TCRdb reanalyzed the 5' RACE reads and collapses them to one entry per CDR3 protein, without DNA. Its table lists about 370,000 distinct CDR3 sequences. The receptor was derived from a woman in her forties or fifties in good health. What was sequenced was blood T cells: a sorted CD56 or NKG2C T cell subset, CD4+ or CD8+ T cells, or bulk PBMC T cells (not recorded which). This chain connects TRBV24-1 to TRBJ2-2; the D gene TCRdb calls, TRBD1, cannot be checked with no DNA. The CDR3 reads CATSDPLPGLDTGELFF.